The rows below give T cell receptor beta chains drawn from one sample of a study of blood T cell repertoires in COVID-19. The table came from immunoSEQ multiplex PCR; TCRdb's copy has only in-frame clones and leaves some out. The sample carries around 220,000 clones, about four fifths recorded once. What was sequenced was PBMCs or T cells enriched from blood (not recorded which). All receptors derive from a woman between 40 and 50 years old who had recovered from COVID-19. Both conserved end residues are trimmed from each CDR3. Size is stated for part of the rows, as once, few or many counts, or as a class when the clone is expanded.

TRBV27	-	TRBJ2-2	ASSLRLANTGELF
TRBV5-1	-	TRBJ1-1	ASSLWGQSDTEAF
TRBV12-3/TRBV12-4	few	TRBJ1-5	ASSLPGDPQH
TRBV18	-	TRBJ2-1	ASSLRREGRNEQF
TRBV6-5	-	TRBJ2-6	ASSYTLTGDANVLT
TRBV19	-	TRBJ1-4	ASIATGNNEKLF
TRBV5-1	-	TRBJ1-1	ASSLQGGGLNTEAF
TRBV28	-	TRBJ2-7	ASSLSSGVGEQY
TRBV11-1	once	TRBJ2-2	ASSRGPVF
TRBV27	-	TRBJ2-1	ASSPDRDHEQF
TRBV29-1	-	TRBJ1-5	SVGGSYQPQH
TRBV27	few	TRBJ2-7	ASSFDRVSYEQY
TRBV5-1	-	TRBJ2-2	ASSFDRPTGELF
TRBV2	-	TRBJ2-1	ASRQGRVNEQF
TRBV5-1	-	TRBJ2-3	ASSLSGGQGVFTDTQY
TRBV11-2	-	TRBJ2-7	ASSIQGGGYEQY
TRBV7-8	-	TRBJ2-5	ASSENLAAETQY
TRBV6-5	-	TRBJ2-7	ASQIRGWREQY
TRBV24-1	-	TRBJ2-2	ATTPSGNTGELF
TRBV24-1	-	TRBJ2-1	ATSEPTGTNEQF
TRBV20-1	-	TRBJ2-3	SASMDRGHFGTDTQY
TRBV12-3/TRBV12-4	-	TRBJ1-1	ASRATGPEAF